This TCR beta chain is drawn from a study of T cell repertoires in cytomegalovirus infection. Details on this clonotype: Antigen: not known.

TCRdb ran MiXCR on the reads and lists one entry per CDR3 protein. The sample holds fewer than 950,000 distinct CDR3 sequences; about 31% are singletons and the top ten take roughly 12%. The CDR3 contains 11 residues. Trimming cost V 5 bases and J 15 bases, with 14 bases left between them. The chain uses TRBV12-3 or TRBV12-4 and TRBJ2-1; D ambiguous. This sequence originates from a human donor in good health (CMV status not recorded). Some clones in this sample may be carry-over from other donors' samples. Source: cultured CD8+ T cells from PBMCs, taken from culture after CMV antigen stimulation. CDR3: CASSTGWPGFF. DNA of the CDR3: TGTGCCAGCAGTACCGGCTGGCCGGGGTTCTTC.